These T cell receptor beta chains were read from a single sample in a study of blood T cell repertoires in COVID-19. Clones were read by immunoSEQ multiplex PCR, and TCRdb kept only the in-frame ones, dropping some. The sample gives around 160,000 clones, over 75% of which show up once; over 10% is in the top ten. Specimen: peripheral blood. Receptors were obtained from a man aged 55 to 70 with active or convalescent COVID-19. Both conserved end residues are part of each CDR3. The order of the fields is V gene, J gene, CDR3 protein.

v_gene: TRBV5-1
j_gene: TRBJ1-2
CDR3aa: CASSLRTGSYGYTF

v_gene: TRBV19
j_gene: TRBJ1-2
CDR3aa: CASSMGGADGYTF

v_gene: TRBV28
j_gene: TRBJ2-7
CDR3aa: CASSLRPGLAQSYEQYF

v_gene: TRBV6-2/TRBV6-3
j_gene: TRBJ1-5
CDR3aa: CASSSAGGGQPQHF

v_gene: TRBV12-1
j_gene: TRBJ2-1
CDR3aa: CASSSTSIVRVWYEQFF

v_gene: TRBV11-3
j_gene: TRBJ2-5
CDR3aa: CASSLGLTKRETQYF

v_gene: TRBV13
j_gene: TRBJ1-2
CDR3aa: CASSAQGSYGYTF

v_gene: TRBV7-2
j_gene: TRBJ1-3
CDR3aa: CASSARDRGLGNTIYF

v_gene: TRBV2
j_gene: TRBJ2-2
CDR3aa: CASSEAGQGVRNTGELFF

v_gene: TRBV7-3
j_gene: TRBJ2-3
CDR3aa: CASSFSDSTDTQYF

v_gene: TRBV6-4
j_gene: TRBJ2-1
CDR3aa: CARKAGGYNEQFF

v_gene: TRBV7-9
j_gene: TRBJ2-6
CDR3aa: CASSSNRAGANVLTF

v_gene: TRBV5-1
j_gene: TRBJ1-1
CDR3aa: CASSTLAQRGTEAFF

v_gene: TRBV18
j_gene: TRBJ2-5
CDR3aa: CASSPRGQETQYF

v_gene: TRBV7-9
j_gene: TRBJ2-1
CDR3aa: CASSRGSGTFLPVYNEQFF

v_gene: TRBV19
j_gene: TRBJ2-3
CDR3aa: CASKSSGRAKDTQYF

v_gene: TRBV5-4
j_gene: TRBJ2-3
CDR3aa: CASSAAGLAGDWTDPDTQYF

v_gene: TRBV6-6
j_gene: TRBJ1-5
CDR3aa: CASSWVGGQPQHF

v_gene: TRBV24-1
j_gene: TRBJ1-2
CDR3aa: CATSGDSLYGYTF

v_gene: TRBV5-4
j_gene: TRBJ2-1
CDR3aa: CASSVSSGRVLREQFF

v_gene: TRBV7-2
j_gene: TRBJ1-5
CDR3aa: CASSLTQGAGQPQHF

v_gene: TRBV2
j_gene: TRBJ2-5
CDR3aa: CASSEGAGRETQYF

v_gene: TRBV19
j_gene: TRBJ2-1
CDR3aa: CASSIIAGRNYRSYNEQFF

v_gene: TRBV27
j_gene: TRBJ2-1
CDR3aa: CASSLRGYNEQFF

v_gene: TRBV10-3
j_gene: TRBJ1-1
CDR3aa: CAISESNGGPAFF

v_gene: TRBV18
j_gene: TRBJ2-5
CDR3aa: CASSPGGLEETQYF

v_gene: TRBV2
j_gene: TRBJ2-5
CDR3aa: CASSDSLGGTGALPETQYF